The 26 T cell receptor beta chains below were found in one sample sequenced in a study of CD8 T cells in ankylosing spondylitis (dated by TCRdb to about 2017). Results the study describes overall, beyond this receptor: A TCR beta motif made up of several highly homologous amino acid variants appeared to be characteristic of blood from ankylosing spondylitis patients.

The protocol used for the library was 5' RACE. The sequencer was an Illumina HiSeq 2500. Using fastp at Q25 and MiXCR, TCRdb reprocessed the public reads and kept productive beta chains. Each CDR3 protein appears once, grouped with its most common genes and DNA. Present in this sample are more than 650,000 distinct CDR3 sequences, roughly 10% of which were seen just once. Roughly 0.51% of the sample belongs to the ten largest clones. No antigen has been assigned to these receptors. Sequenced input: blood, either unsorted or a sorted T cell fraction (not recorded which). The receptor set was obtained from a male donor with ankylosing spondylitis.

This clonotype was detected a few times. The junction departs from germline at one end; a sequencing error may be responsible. The CDR3 sequence: CACSSTTSGRSYSYNEQFF. The CDR3 region has the DNA TGTGCCTGCAGTTCGACGACTAGCGGGAGGTCTTACTCCTACAATGAGCAGTTCTTC. The chain joins TRBV2 to TRBJ2-1; 13 bases match TRBD2. The CDR3 runs 19 residues. The germline V gene has CDR1 SNHLY and CDR2 FYNNEI.

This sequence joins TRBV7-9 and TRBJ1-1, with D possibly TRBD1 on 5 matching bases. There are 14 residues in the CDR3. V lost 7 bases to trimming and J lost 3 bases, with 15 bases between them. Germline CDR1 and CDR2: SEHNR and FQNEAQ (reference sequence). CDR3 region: CASNRGEWDTEAFF. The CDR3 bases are TGTGCCAGCAACCGGGGCGAATGGGACACTGAAGCTTTCTTT.

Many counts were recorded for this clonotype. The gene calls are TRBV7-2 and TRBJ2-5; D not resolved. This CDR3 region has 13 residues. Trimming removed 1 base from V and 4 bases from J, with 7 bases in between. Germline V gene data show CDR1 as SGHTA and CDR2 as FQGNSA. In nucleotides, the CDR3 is TGTGCCAGCAGCTTAGGGACGACAGAGACCCAGTACTTC. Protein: CASSLGTTETQYF. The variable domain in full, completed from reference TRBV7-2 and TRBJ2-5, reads GAGVSQSPSNKVTEKGKDVELRCDPISGHTALYWYRQSLGQGLEFLIYFQGNSAPDKSGLPSDRFSAERTGGSVSTLTIQRTQQEDSAVYLCASSLGTTETQYFGPGTRLLVL.

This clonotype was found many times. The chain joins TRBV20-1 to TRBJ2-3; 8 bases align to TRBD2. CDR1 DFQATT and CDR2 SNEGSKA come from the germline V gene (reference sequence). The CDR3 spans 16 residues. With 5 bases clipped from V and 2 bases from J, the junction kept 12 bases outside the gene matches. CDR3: CSAPRRIAGFTDTQYF. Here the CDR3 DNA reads TGCAGTGCTCCCCGTCGGATAGCGGGATTCACAGATACGCAGTATTTT.

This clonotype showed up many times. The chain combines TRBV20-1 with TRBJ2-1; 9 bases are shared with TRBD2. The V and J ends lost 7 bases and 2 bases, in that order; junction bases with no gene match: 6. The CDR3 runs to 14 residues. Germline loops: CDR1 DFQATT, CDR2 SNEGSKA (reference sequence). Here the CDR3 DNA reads TGCAGTGTCCCGCGGGGGGGCCCCTACAATGAGCAGTTCTTC. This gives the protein CSVPRGGPYNEQFF.

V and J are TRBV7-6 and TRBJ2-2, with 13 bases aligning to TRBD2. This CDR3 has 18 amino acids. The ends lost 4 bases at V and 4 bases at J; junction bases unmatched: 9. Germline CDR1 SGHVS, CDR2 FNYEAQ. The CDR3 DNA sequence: TGTGCCAGCAGCTCCGCTACTAGCGGGAGGGCCGGCACCGGGGAGCTGTTTTTT. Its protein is CASSSATSGRAGTGELFF.

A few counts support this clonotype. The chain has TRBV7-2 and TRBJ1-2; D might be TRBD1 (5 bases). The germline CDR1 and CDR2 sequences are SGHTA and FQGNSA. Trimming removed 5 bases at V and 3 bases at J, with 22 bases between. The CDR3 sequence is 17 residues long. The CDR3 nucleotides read TGTGCCAGCAGCCCCCGGCAGGGTGAAGGTATCGACTATGGCTACACCTTC. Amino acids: CASSPRQGEGIDYGYTF.

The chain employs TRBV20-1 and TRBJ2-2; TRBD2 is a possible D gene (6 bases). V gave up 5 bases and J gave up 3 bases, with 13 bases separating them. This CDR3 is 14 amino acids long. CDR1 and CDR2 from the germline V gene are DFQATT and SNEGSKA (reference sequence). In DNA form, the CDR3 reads TGCAGTGCTCTGCGGGGAACTTACACCGGGGAGCTGTTTTTT. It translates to CSALRGTYTGELFF.

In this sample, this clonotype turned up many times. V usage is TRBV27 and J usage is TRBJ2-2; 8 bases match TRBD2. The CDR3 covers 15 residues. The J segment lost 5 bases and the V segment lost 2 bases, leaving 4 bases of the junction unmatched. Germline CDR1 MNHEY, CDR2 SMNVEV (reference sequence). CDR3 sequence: CASSLSGRVTGELFF. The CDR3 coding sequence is TGTGCCAGCAGTTTAAGCGGGAGAGTAACCGGGGAGCTGTTTTTT.

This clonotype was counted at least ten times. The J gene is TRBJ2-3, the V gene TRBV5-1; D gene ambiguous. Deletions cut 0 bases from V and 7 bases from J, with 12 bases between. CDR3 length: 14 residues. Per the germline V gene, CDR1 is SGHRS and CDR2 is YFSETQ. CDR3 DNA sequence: TGCGCCAGCAGCTTGGAGGGCCTCGCGAATACGCAGTATTTT. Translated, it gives CASSLEGLANTQYF.

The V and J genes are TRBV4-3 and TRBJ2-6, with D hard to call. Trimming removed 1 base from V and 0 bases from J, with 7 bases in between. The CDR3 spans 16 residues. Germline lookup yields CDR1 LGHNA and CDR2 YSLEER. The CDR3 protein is CASSQGKGSGANVLTF. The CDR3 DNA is TGCGCCAGCAGCCAAGGGAAAGGCTCTGGGGCCAACGTCCTGACTTTC.

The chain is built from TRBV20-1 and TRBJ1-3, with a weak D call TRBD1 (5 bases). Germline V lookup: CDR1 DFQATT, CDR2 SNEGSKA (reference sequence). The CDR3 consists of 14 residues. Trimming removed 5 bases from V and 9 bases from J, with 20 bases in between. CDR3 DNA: TGCAGTGCTTGGGACCCAGGCCCCGGGGGCACCATATATTTT. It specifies CSAWDPGPGGTIYF.

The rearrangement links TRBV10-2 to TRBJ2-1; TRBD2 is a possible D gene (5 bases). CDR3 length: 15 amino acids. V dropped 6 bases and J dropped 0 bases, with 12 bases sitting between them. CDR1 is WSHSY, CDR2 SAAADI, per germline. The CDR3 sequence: CASRKQRDSYNEQFF. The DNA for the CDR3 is TGCGCCAGCAGAAAACAGAGGGACTCCTACAATGAGCAGTTCTTC.

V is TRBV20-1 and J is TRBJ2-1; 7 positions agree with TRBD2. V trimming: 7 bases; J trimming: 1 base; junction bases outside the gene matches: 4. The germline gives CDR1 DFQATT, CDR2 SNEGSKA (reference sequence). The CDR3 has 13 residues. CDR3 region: CSVPGLSYNEQFF. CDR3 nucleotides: TGCAGTGTCCCGGGACTATCCTACAATGAGCAGTTCTTC.

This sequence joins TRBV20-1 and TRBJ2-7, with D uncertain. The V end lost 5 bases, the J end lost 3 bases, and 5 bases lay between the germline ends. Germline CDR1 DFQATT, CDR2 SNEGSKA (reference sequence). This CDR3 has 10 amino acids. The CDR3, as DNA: TGCAGTGCTGCGAACTACGAGCAGTACTTC. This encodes CSAANYEQYF.

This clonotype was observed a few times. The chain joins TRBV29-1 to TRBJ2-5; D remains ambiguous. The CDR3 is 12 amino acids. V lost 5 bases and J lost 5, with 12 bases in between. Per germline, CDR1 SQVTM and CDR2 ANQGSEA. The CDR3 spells CSVTRIRETQYF. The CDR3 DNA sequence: TGCAGCGTTACAAGGATCAGGGAGACCCAGTACTTC. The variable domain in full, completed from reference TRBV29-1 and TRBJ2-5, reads SAVISQKPSRDICQRGTSLTIQCQVDSQVTMMFWYRQQPGQSLTLIATANQGSEATYESGFVIDKFPISRPNLTFSTLTVSNMSPEDSSIYLCSVTRIRETQYFGPGTRLLVL.

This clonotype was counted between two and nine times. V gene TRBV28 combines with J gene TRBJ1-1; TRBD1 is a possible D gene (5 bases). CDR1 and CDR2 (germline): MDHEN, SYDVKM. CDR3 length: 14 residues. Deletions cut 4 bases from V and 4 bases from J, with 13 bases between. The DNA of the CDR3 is TGTGCCAGCAGTTGGGACGCGGTCACCACTGAAGCTTTCTTT. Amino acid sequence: CASSWDAVTTEAFF. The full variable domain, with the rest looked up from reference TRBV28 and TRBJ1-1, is DVKVTQSSRYLVKRTGEKVFLECVQDMDHENMFWYRQDPGLGLRLIYFSYDVKMKEKGDIPEGYSVSREKKERFSLILESASTNQTSMYLCASSWDAVTTEAFFGQGTRLTVV.

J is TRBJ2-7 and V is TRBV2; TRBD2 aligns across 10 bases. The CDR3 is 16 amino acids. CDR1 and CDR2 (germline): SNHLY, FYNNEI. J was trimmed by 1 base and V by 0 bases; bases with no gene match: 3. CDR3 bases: TGTGCCAGCAGTGAAGCATGGACTAGCGGTTCCTACGAGCAGTACTTC. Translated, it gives CASSEAWTSGSYEQYF.

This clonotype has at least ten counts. The CDR3 sequence: CSVSLAGGPLSEQFF. DNA for the CDR3: TGCAGCGTCTCCTTAGCGGGAGGGCCCCTCAGTGAGCAGTTCTTC. V usage is TRBV29-1 and J usage is TRBJ2-1; 11 nucleotides line up with TRBD2. Unmatched junction bases numbered 13, after V lost 6 bases and J lost 9 bases. The CDR3 runs to 15 residues. Germline V gives CDR1 SQVTM, CDR2 ANQGSEA.

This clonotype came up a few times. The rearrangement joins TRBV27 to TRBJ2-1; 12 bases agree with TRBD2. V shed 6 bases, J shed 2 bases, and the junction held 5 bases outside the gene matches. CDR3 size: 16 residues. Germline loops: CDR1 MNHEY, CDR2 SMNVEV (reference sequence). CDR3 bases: TGTGCCAGCAGAAGGACTAGCGGGACCACCTACAATGAGCAGTTCTTC. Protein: CASRRTSGTTYNEQFF.

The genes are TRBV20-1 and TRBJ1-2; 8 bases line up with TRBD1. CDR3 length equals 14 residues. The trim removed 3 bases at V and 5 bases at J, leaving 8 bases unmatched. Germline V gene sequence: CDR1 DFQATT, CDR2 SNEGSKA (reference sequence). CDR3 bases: TGCAGTGCTAGCCAATCGACAGGGGAATATGGCTACACCTTC. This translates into CSASQSTGEYGYTF.

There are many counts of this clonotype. CDR3 nucleotide sequence: TGCAGCGTTGGAACGACAGGGGGACAAGAGACCCAGTACTTC. The encoded protein is CSVGTTGGQETQYF. J is TRBJ2-5 and V is TRBV29-1; 9 bases match TRBD1. Germline trimming cut 4 bases from V and 2 bases from J; bases unmatched to any gene: 5. The CDR3 is 14 amino acids. Germline V gene lookup returns CDR1 SQVTM and CDR2 ANQGSEA.

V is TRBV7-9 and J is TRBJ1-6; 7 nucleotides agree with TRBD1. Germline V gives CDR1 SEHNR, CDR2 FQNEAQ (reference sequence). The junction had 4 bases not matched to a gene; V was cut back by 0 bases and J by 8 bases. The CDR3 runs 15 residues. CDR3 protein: CASSLAKGQYSPLHF. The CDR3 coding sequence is TGTGCCAGCAGCTTAGCAAAGGGACAGTATTCACCCCTCCACTTT.

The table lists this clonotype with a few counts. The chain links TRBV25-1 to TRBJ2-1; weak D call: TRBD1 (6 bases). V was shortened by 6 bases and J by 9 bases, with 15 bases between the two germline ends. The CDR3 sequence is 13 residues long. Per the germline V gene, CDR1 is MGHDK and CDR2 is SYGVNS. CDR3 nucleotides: TGTGCCAGCAGGGGACACGGGTACGGTGAGCAGTTCTTC. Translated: CASRGHGYGEQFF.

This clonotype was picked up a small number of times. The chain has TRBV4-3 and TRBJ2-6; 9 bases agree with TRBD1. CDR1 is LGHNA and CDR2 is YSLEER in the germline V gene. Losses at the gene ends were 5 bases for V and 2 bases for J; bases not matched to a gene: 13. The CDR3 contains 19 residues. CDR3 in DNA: TGCGCCAGCAGCTTTCTGACAGGGGGACCGGGAACTGGGGCCAACGTCCTGACTTTC. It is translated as CASSFLTGGPGTGANVLTF.

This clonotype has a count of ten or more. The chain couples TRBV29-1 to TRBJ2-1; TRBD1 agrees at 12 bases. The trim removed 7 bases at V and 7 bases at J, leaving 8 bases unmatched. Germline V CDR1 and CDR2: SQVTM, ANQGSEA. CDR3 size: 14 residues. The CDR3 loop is CSAFRDRGLNEQFF. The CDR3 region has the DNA TGCAGCGCCTTTAGGGACAGGGGGCTAAATGAGCAGTTCTTC.